These 29 T cell receptor beta chains originate from one sample sequenced in a study of T-cell memory formation after mild COVID-19. From the 5' RACE reads, TCRdb called clonotypes with MiXCR, one entry per CDR3 protein. The sample yields roughly 240,000 distinct CDR3 sequences, 15% seen once. The material sequenced was PBMCs or a T cell subset sorted from them (not recorded which). The receptors were sampled from an adult woman who had mild COVID-19 (a few samples of this study predate the infection). Cell type and time point are not known.

In its sample, this clonotype was seen a few times. This rearrangement joins TRBV7-9 to TRBJ2-5; D might be TRBD2 (7 bases). Germline CDR1 and CDR2: SEHNR and FQNEAQ (reference sequence). This CDR3 contains 13 residues. V was trimmed by 8 bases and J by 4 bases, leaving 14 bases between them. CDR3 sequence reads: CASGRGQLETQYF. For the CDR3, the DNA is TGTGCCAGCGGGCGGGGGCAACTAGAGACCCAGTACTTC.

This clonotype has more than one count but fewer than ten. The CDR3 region is CASSSRLAGEGYNEQFF. The CDR3 nucleotides are TGTGCCAGCAGCTCCAGACTAGCGGGGGAAGGCTACAATGAGCAGTTCTTC. The chain uses TRBV12-3 or TRBV12-4 and TRBJ2-1; 12 nucleotides agree with TRBD2. The CDR3 has 17 amino acids. After removal of 6 bases from V and 3 bases from J, the junction contained 9 bases not matched to a gene.

This clonotype appeared a few times. V gene TRBV4-1 combines with J gene TRBJ2-1; 9 bases line up with TRBD2. CDR1 is MGHRA and CDR2 is YSYEKL in the germline V gene. After removal of 0 bases from V and 15 bases from J, the junction contained 6 bases not matched to a gene. The CDR3 consists of 13 residues. CDR3: CASSQDASGVPFF. The DNA for the CDR3 is TGCGCCAGCAGCCAAGATGCTAGCGGGGTCCCGTTCTTC.

This clonotype showed up many times. J is TRBJ1-4 and V is TRBV7-9; D is possibly TRBD1 (6 bases). The germline V gene has CDR1 SEHNR and CDR2 FQNEAQ (reference sequence). This CDR3 comprises 14 residues. V was shortened by 5 bases and J by 3 bases, with 10 bases between the two germline ends. CDR3: CASSLGQPNEKLFF. Here the CDR3 DNA reads TGTGCCAGCAGCCTGGGACAACCTAATGAAAAACTGTTTTTT.

This clonotype appeared a few times. The CDR3, as DNA: TGCGCCAGCAGCCAGTCACCCGGACTAGCAGGGTCCCATGAGCAGTTCTTC. It is translated as CASSQSPGLAGSHEQFF. The gene calls are TRBV4-3 and TRBJ2-1, with 8 bases lining up with TRBD2. CDR1 is LGHNA and CDR2 is YSLEER in the germline V gene. The CDR3 is made up of 17 amino acids. The V and J ends lost 3 bases and 8 bases, in that order; junction bases with no gene match: 15.

The J gene is TRBJ2-4, the V gene TRBV7-9; TRBD2 matches 16 bases. The length of the CDR3 is 17 residues. V shed 5 bases and J 13 bases; nucleotides not matched to a gene: 14. Germline-derived CDR1 and CDR2 are SEHNR and FQNEAQ (reference sequence). The CDR3 reads CASSRTGGTSGRAGQYF. The CDR3 DNA reads as TGTGCCAGCAGCCGAACCGGGGGGACTAGCGGGAGGGCCGGGCAGTACTTC. The full variable domain, in which reference TRBV7-9 and TRBJ2-4 provide the parts outside the CDR3, is DTGVSQNPRHKITKRGQNVTFRCDPISEHNRLYWYRQTLGQGPEFLTYFQNEAQLEKSRLLSDRFSAERPKGSFSTLEIQRTEQGDSAMYLCASSRTGGTSGRAGQYFGAGTRLSVL.

The chain couples TRBV12-3 or TRBV12-4 to TRBJ2-2; D is tentatively TRBD1 or TRBD2 (6 bases each). Trimming took off 5 bases at V and 7 bases at J, with 17 bases between the two ends. CDR3 size: 15 residues. The CDR3: CASSLIRGAGGELFF. CDR3 in DNA: TGTGCCAGCAGTCTTATAAGGGGGGCCGGCGGGGAGCTGTTTTTT.

This chain connects TRBV7-3 to TRBJ2-3; D is undetermined. Trimming took 6 bases from V and 4 from J, leaving 11 bases between them. The CDR3 sequence is 13 residues long. Germline V CDR1 and CDR2: SGHTA, FQGTGA. The DNA of the CDR3 is TGTGCCAGCAGTCTCTCTGGGGCAGATACGCAGTATTTT. It codes for CASSLSGADTQYF.

This clonotype was picked up a small number of times. The chain couples TRBV18 to TRBJ1-1; D call uncertain. V was trimmed by 1 base and J by 8 bases, leaving 8 bases between them. This CDR3 contains 12 residues. CDR1 and CDR2 from the germline V gene are KGHSH and LQKENI. CDR3 bases: TGTGCCAGCTCACCACGGCACTCCGAAGCTTTCTTT. Translation gives CASSPRHSEAFF.

This clonotype was found a few times. This rearrangement joins TRBV7-3 to TRBJ2-3; D might be TRBD2 (6 bases). Germline CDR1 and CDR2: SGHTA and FQGTGA. The CDR3 sequence is 15 residues long. Trimming took off 4 bases at V and 2 bases at J, with 13 bases between the two ends. CDR3 region: CASSSTGVPTDTQYF. The CDR3 DNA reads as TGTGCCAGCAGCTCGACGGGGGTCCCCACAGATACGCAGTATTTT. Filled out from reference TRBV7-3 and TRBJ2-3, the complete variable domain reads GAGVSQTPSNKVTEKGKYVELRCDPISGHTALYWYRQSLGQGPEFLIYFQGTGAADDSGLPNDRFFAVRPEGSVSTLKIQRTERGDSAVYLCASSSTGVPTDTQYFGPGTRLTVL.

To note about this clonotype: Compared with germline, one end of the junction differs, possibly owing to a read error. The DNA for the CDR3 is TGCGCCAGCACCTCCCGGGACTCCCGTACGCTGGGGTTC. It encodes CASTSRDSRTLGF. This sequence joins TRBV10-2 and TRBJ2-1, with D possibly matching TRBD2 (6 bases). Germline V lookup: CDR1 WSHSY, CDR2 SAAADI. This CDR3 is built from 13 residues.

This clonotype was counted once. This chain links TRBV6-2 or TRBV6-3 with TRBJ2-1; the D gene is possibly TRBD2 (6 bases). Deletions cut 6 bases from V and 0 bases from J, with 15 bases between. This CDR3 spans 16 amino acids. Germline V gene lookup returns CDR1 MNHEY and CDR2 SVGEGT. The CDR3 reads CASSSPSSASYNEQFF. CDR3 DNA: TGTGCCAGCAGCAGCCCTTCTAGCGCCTCCTACAATGAGCAGTTCTTC.

This chain uses TRBV7-9 with TRBJ2-3; tentative D call: TRBD1 (5 bases). Germline V lookup: CDR1 SEHNR, CDR2 FQNEAQ (reference sequence). V gave up 5 bases and J gave up 4 bases, with 13 bases separating them. CDR3 length equals 14 residues. CDR3 bases: TGTGCCAGCAGCACCCCCTCAGGGTCAGATACGCAGTATTTT. Translating gives CASSTPSGSDTQYF.

There are many counts of this clonotype. The rearrangement links TRBV12-3 or TRBV12-4 to TRBJ2-7; a weak D match, TRBD2 (5 bases). V lost 1 base and J 7 bases, leaving 11 bases between the germline ends. The CDR3 extends over 13 amino acids. The CDR3: CASSLGRGGEQYF. CDR3 DNA sequence: TGTGCCAGCAGTTTAGGACGAGGCGGGGAGCAGTACTTC.

This clonotype was recorded a few times. The V and J genes are TRBV30 and TRBJ2-7; 10 bases fit TRBD1. In germline, CDR1 is GTSNPN, CDR2 SVGIG (reference sequence). The CDR3 has 15 residues. V lost 4 bases to trimming and J lost 6 bases; unmatched junction nucleotides: 12. The DNA for the CDR3 is TGTGCCTGGACCAAGGCCGGGACAGGGGCGGGCGAGCAGTACTTC. Encoded protein: CAWTKAGTGAGEQYF.

The chain has TRBV6-6 and TRBJ2-2; TRBD1 matches 11 bases. The CDR3 loop spans 16 amino acids. The V gene's germline CDR1 is MNHNY and CDR2 SVGAGI (reference sequence). J lost 6 bases, V lost 2 bases, and 5 bases had no gene match. The CDR3 reads CASSYATGQGAGELFF. The CDR3 nucleotides read TGTGCCAGCAGTTACGCTACGGGACAGGGGGCCGGGGAGCTGTTTTTT.

This clonotype was picked up a small number of times. This rearrangement joins TRBV12-3 or TRBV12-4 to TRBJ1-6; the D is unclear. The CDR3 consists of 15 residues. Trimming pared 3 bases from V and 5 bases from J, leaving 11 bases between. The CDR3 sequence is CASSFRQWDNSPLHF. Here the CDR3 DNA reads TGTGCCAGCAGTTTCCGGCAATGGGATAATTCACCCCTCCACTTT.

The rearrangement joins TRBV29-1 to TRBJ2-1, with 11 bases lining up with TRBD2. V lost 3 bases to trimming and J lost 2 bases; unmatched junction nucleotides: 3. This CDR3 region has 15 residues. From germline, CDR1 is SQVTM and CDR2 ANQGSEA. The CDR3: CSVEPSGGTYNEQFF. The CDR3 DNA follows: TGCAGCGTTGAGCCTAGCGGGGGGACCTACAATGAGCAGTTCTTC.

This clonotype has just a few counts. The genes are TRBV7-6 and TRBJ2-5, with 10 bases fitting TRBD1. V lost 1 base and J lost 2; bases outside the gene matches: 1. Looked up from germline, CDR1 is SGHVS and CDR2 is FNYEAQ. This CDR3 has 15 residues. DNA for the CDR3: TGTGCCAGCAGCTTAGGGGGACAGGGGCAAGAGACCCAGTACTTC. Translation: CASSLGGQGQETQYF.

The V call is TRBV5-1, the J call TRBJ2-1; either TRBD1 or TRBD2 may supply D (6 bases each). V lost 0 bases and J 8 bases, leaving 15 bases between the germline ends. CDR1 and CDR2 from the germline V gene are SGHRS and YFSETQ. The CDR3 sequence is 15 residues long. Here the CDR3 DNA reads TGCGCCAGCAGCTTGGAGGGGGGAGGCGGAGATGAGCAGTTCTTC. Translating it yields CASSLEGGGGDEQFF. Full variable domain (outside the CDR3, taken from reference TRBV5-1 and TRBJ2-1): KAGVTQTPRYLIKTRGQQVTLSCSPISGHRSVSWYQQTPGQGLQFLFEYFSETQRNKGNFPGRFSGRQFSNSRSEMNVSTLELGDSALYLCASSLEGGGGDEQFFGPGTRLTVL.

The CDR3 nucleotides read TGTGCCAGCTCACCACACCCCCCAGTCCGGGCCGAGCAGTTCTTC. Protein: CASSPHPPVRAEQFF. The chain is built from TRBV18 and TRBJ2-1; D gene uncertain. CDR1 and CDR2 (germline): KGHSH, LQKENI. Deletions cut 1 base from V and 10 bases from J, with 17 bases between. The CDR3 length is 15 residues.

Only a few counts were recorded for this clonotype. The chain carries TRBV7-2 and TRBJ1-2, with 9 bases identical to TRBD1. Germline CDR1 is SGHTA and CDR2 is FQGNSA. V was clipped by 5 bases and J by 2 bases; unmatched bases: 6. This CDR3 spans 15 amino acids. The CDR3 bases are TGTGCCAGCAGCCCCCGGACAGGGGCGAACTATGGCTACACCTTC. Encoded protein: CASSPRTGANYGYTF.

This clonotype was found a few times. This chain uses TRBV12-3 or TRBV12-4 with TRBJ2-5; D is unresolved. The CDR3 runs to 13 residues. V lost 3 bases to trimming and J lost 0 bases, with 5 bases between them. CDR3: CASSFRHQETQYF. The CDR3 DNA is TGTGCCAGCAGTTTCCGTCACCAAGAGACCCAGTACTTC.

This clonotype was counted only a few times. The rearrangement uses TRBV5-1 and TRBJ2-1; TRBD1 agrees at 8 bases. CDR1 SGHRS and CDR2 YFSETQ come from the germline V gene. The CDR3 extends over 14 amino acids. J lost 9 bases, V lost 7 bases, and 12 bases had no gene match. The CDR3 region is CASGAGQEKSEQFF. In DNA, the CDR3 is TGCGCCAGCGGGGCGGGACAGGAAAAGAGTGAGCAGTTCTTC. Full variable domain (missing parts from reference TRBV5-1 and TRBJ2-1): KAGVTQTPRYLIKTRGQQVTLSCSPISGHRSVSWYQQTPGQGLQFLFEYFSETQRNKGNFPGRFSGRQFSNSRSEMNVSTLELGDSALYLCASGAGQEKSEQFFGPGTRLTVL.

The chain links TRBV3-1 to TRBJ2-1; tentatively, D is TRBD1 or TRBD2 (5 bases each). The V gene lost 6 bases and the J gene lost 4 bases, with 10 bases spanning the gap. This CDR3 has 13 amino acids. Germline loops: CDR1 LGHDT, CDR2 YNNKEL (reference sequence). This CDR3 is CASRGDRYNEQFF. The DNA for the CDR3 is TGTGCCAGCAGGGGGGACCGGTACAATGAGCAGTTCTTC.

This clonotype was detected a few times. This sequence joins TRBV20-1 and TRBJ2-2, with a possible D match to TRBD1 (5 bases). This CDR3 contains 15 residues. Germline-derived CDR1 and CDR2 are DFQATT and SNEGSKA (reference sequence). V was shortened by 6 bases and J by 0 bases, with 14 bases between the two germline ends. The CDR3 here is CSAPDPGTNTGELFF. CDR3 nucleotide sequence: TGCAGTGCCCCAGACCCAGGGACGAACACCGGGGAGCTGTTTTTT.

This clonotype appeared a few times. This rearrangement joins TRBV5-1 to TRBJ1-2, with TRBD1 as a possible D gene (6 bases). Trimming cost V 2 bases and J 6 bases, with 11 bases left between them. CDR3 length: 13 amino acids. CDR1 is SGHRS, CDR2 YFSETQ, per germline. The CDR3 DNA reads TGCGCCAGCAGCTTTTCCGGGGGCGATGGCTACACCTTC. Translating gives CASSFSGGDGYTF.

This clonotype was seen a handful of times. The chain combines TRBV7-3 with TRBJ1-2, with 7 positions matching TRBD1. Germline-derived CDR1 and CDR2 are SGHTA and FQGTGA. Trimming took 5 bases from V and 10 from J; bases not matched to a gene: 10. The CDR3 is 13 residues long. CDR3 DNA: TGTGCCAGCAGCCGGGACAGTGGTTATAACTACACCTTC. It yields the protein CASSRDSGYNYTF.

There are a few counts of this clonotype. At one boundary the junction diverges from the germline segment, which might be a read error. This chain links TRBV5-4 with TRBJ2-3, with 7 bases fitting TRBD2. The CDR3 loop spans 15 amino acids. From germline, CDR1 is SGHNT and CDR2 YYREEE (reference sequence). In DNA, the CDR3 is TGTGCCACCAGCCCTGGGGGGGGGAGGACAGATACGCAGTATTTT. It yields the protein CATSPGGGRTDTQYF.